This T cell receptor (beta chain) came from a study of blood T cell repertoires in COVID-19. Trimming shortened V by 6 bases and J by 12 bases, and 11 bases separated the two germline ends. This CDR3 has 10 amino acids. Cohort assignment relied on participant-reported clinical history. Using immunoSEQ multiplex PCR, the repertoire was profiled, and TCRdb retains in-frame clones only, with some absent. The sample lists under 200,000 clones; around 80% were seen once. The chain is built from TRBV23-1 and TRBJ1-2; D call uncertain. TRBV23-1 is an open reading frame whose function is uncertain. Source material: PBMCs or T cells enriched from blood (not recorded which). The source is a man aged 45-65 years who had recovered from COVID-19. The CDR3 region is CASSHPLDTF. The CDR3 region has the DNA TGCGCCAGCAGCCATCCTCTAGACACCTTC.